The 2 T cell receptor beta chains listed next were all sequenced from one sample in a study of immune evolution from preneoplasia to lung adenocarcinoma. Clones were read by immunoSEQ multiplex PCR, and TCRdb kept only the in-frame ones, dropping some. There are just over 14,000 clones in the sample; roughly 80% occur only once, and about 2.7% lies in the top ten. What was sequenced was FFPE minimally invasive lung adenocarcinoma tissue. All receptors derive from a person between 60 and 79 years old with lung adenocarcinoma.

This sequence joins TRBV7-9 and TRBJ2-1; the D call may be TRBD1 or TRBD2 (5 bases each). The CDR3 consists of 19 residues. Per the germline V gene, CDR1 is SEHNR and CDR2 is FQNEAQ (reference sequence). V was cut by 4 bases and J by 0 bases, with 22 bases left in between. The CDR3 nucleotides are TGTGCCAGCAGCTCCAGGGAGTCTGGTCCCTCTAGCTCCTACAATGAGCAGTTCTTC. Its protein is CASSSRESGPSSSYNEQFF.

This clone was detected once. The chain recombines TRBV4-1 with TRBJ2-2; 10 bases agree with TRBD2. The junction had 19 bases not matched to a gene; V was cut back by 5 bases and J by 7 bases. Germline-derived CDR1 and CDR2 are MGHRA and YSYEKL. The CDR3 totals 19 residues. CDR3 in DNA: TGCGCCAGCAGCGAAGCCTTCGCAGCGGGGGGGCCGGGTGGCGGGGAGCTGTTTTTT. It is translated as CASSEAFAAGGPGGGELFF.